Below are 6 T cell receptor beta chains sequenced from a single sample in a study of OX40 agonist ivuxolimab in advanced cancers. Profiled with immunoSEQ multiplex PCR; TCRdb holds only in-frame clones, not every one. The table has 70,000 to 75,000 clones, 85% seen once; the top ten hold less than 6.5%. The input for sequencing was CD4+ or CD8+ T cells sorted from blood, taken in a trial of the OX40 agonist ivuxolimab. Source of these receptors: an adult with an advanced solid tumor such as melanoma, head and neck, liver or kidney cancer.

The V and J genes are TRBV13 and TRBJ2-3; 11 bases agree with TRBD2. Germline assignment: CDR1 PRHDT and CDR2 FYEKMQ (reference sequence). The CDR3 is 16 amino acids. After removal of 1 base from V and 4 bases from J, the junction contained 4 bases not matched to a gene. The CDR3 loop is CASSLVLAGDADTQYF. CDR3 coding DNA: TGTGCCAGCAGCTTAGTACTAGCGGGAGATGCAGATACGCAGTATTTT.

CDR3 bases: TGTGCCAGCAGCGCCGGTGGCGGGAGCTACAATGAGCAGTTCTTC. This sequence encodes CASSAGGGSYNEQFF. V and J are TRBV9 and TRBJ2-1; 7 positions agree with TRBD2. The CDR3 spans 15 residues. Germline V gene lookup returns CDR1 SGDLS and CDR2 YYNGEE. The V and J ends lost 3 bases and 3 bases, in that order; junction bases with no gene match: 6.

This chain links TRBV7-2 with TRBJ2-1, with 8 bases identical to TRBD2. The germline V gene has CDR1 SGHTA and CDR2 FQGNSA. The CDR3 sequence is 14 residues long. Trimming cost V 4 bases and J 9 bases; bases outside gene matches: 8. This CDR3 is CASSSSGGGVEQFF. DNA for the CDR3: TGTGCCAGCAGCTCGAGCGGGGGTGGCGTTGAGCAGTTCTTC.

This clone appeared once. CDR3 sequence reads: CASSIRQGRTDTQYF. CDR3 bases: TGTGCCAGCAGCATCCGACAGGGGAGAACAGATACGCAGTATTTT. The chain has TRBV7-8 and TRBJ2-3, with TRBD1 matching 8 bases. Trimming at V came to 5 bases and at J to 3 bases, leaving 7 bases not matched to a gene. This CDR3 region has 15 residues. CDR1 and CDR2 from the germline V gene are SGHVS and FQNEAQ. The full variable domain, with the rest looked up from reference TRBV7-8 and TRBJ2-3, is GAGVSQSPRYKVAKRGQDVALRCDPISGHVSLFWYQQALGQGPEFLTYFQNEAQLDKSGLPSDRFFAERPEGSVSTLKIQRTQQEDSAVYLCASSIRQGRTDTQYFGPGTRLTVL.

This clone was recorded once. This chain connects TRBV14 to TRBJ2-1; 10 bases line up with TRBD2. Germline CDR1 reads SGHDN; CDR2 reads FVKESK. This CDR3 spans 14 amino acids. V was clipped by 6 bases and J by 8 bases; unmatched bases: 7. Written as DNA, the CDR3 is TGTGCCAGCAGTTGGGCTAGCGGGAGAGATGAGCAGTTCTTC. Translation: CASSWASGRDEQFF. Based on the CDR3 plus reference TRBV14 and TRBJ2-1, the full variable domain is EAGVTQFPSHSVIEKGQTVTLRCDPISGHDNLYWYRRVMGKEIKFLLHFVKESKQDESGMPNNRFLAERTGGTYSTLKVQPAELEDSGVYFCASSWASGRDEQFFGPGTRLTVL.

The gene calls are TRBV5-8 and TRBJ2-3; TRBD1 might be the D (6 bases). CDR1 is SGHTS, CDR2 YDEGEE, per germline. The CDR3 extends over 13 amino acids. Trimming left V 1 base short and J 8 bases short, with 11 bases between. The CDR3 loop reads CASSLPGAGTQYF. The CDR3 DNA reads TGTGCCAGCAGCTTGCCAGGGGCTGGTACGCAGTATTTT.